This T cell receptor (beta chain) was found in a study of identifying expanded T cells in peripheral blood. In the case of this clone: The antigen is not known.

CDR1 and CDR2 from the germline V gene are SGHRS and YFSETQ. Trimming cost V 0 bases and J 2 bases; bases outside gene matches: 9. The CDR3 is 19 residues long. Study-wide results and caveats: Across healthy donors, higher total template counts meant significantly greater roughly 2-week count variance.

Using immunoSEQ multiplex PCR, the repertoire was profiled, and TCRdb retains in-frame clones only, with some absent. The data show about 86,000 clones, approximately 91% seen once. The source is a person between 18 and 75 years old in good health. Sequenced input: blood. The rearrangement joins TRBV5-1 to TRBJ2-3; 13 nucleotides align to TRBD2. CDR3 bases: TGCGCCAGCAGCTTGGCCAAGGTGACTAGCGGGGGGTTCACAGATACGCAGTATTTT. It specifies CASSLAKVTSGGFTDTQYF. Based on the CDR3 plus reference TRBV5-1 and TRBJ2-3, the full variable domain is KAGVTQTPRYLIKTRGQQVTLSCSPISGHRSVSWYQQTPGQGLQFLFEYFSETQRNKGNFPGRFSGRQFSNSRSEMNVSTLELGDSALYLCASSLAKVTSGGFTDTQYFGPGTRLTVL.